Detailed here is one TCR beta chain. Repertoires were generated with immunoSEQ multiplex PCR, while TCRdb's copy carries only in-frame clones and drops some. The sample records 350,000 to 500,000 clones, roughly 90% being singletons. V dropped 2 bases and J dropped 2 bases, with 8 bases sitting between them. The CDR3 length is 13 residues. Germline V lookup: CDR1 SGHDT, CDR2 YYEEEE. The data belong to a study of blood T cell repertoires in COVID-19. The overall study: Acute and convalescent COVID-19 specimens originated in the United States, Italy and Spain.

The sequenced sample consisted of peripheral blood. The rearrangement joins TRBV5-6 to TRBJ2-7, with D perhaps matching TRBD1 (6 bases). This sequence originates from a man younger than 35 with COVID-19, enrolled during active disease. The chain's CDR3 is CASSFRQAYEQYF. The CDR3 bases are TGTGCCAGCAGCTTTCGACAGGCCTACGAGCAGTACTTC.